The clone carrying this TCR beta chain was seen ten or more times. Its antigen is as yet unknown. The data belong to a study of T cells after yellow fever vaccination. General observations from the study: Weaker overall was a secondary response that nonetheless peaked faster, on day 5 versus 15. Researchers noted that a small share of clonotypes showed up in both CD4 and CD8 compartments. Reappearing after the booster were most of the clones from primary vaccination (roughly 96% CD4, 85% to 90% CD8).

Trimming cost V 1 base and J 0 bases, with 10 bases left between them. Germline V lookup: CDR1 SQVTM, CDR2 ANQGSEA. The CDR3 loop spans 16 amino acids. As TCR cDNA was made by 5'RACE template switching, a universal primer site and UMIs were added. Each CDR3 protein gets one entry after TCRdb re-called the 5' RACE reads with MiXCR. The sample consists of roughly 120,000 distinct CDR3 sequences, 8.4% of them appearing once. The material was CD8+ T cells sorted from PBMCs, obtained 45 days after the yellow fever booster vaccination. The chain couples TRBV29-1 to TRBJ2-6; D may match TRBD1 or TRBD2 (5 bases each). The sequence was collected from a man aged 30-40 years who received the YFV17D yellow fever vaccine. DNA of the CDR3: TGCAGCGTTGAAGGGGACGCTGGCTCTGGGGCCAACGTCCTGACTTTC. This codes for CSVEGDAGSGANVLTF. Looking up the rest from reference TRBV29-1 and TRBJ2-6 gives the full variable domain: SAVISQKPSRDICQRGTSLTIQCQVDSQVTMMFWYRQQPGQSLTLIATANQGSEATYESGFVIDKFPISRPNLTFSTLTVSNMSPEDSSIYLCSVEGDAGSGANVLTFGAGSRLTVL.